The 17 T cell receptor beta chains below were found in one sample sequenced in a study of control samples from healthy donors and cancer patients. Libraries were prepared by immunoSEQ multiplex PCR; TCRdb keeps only in-frame clonotypes and omits some of them. The sample holds about 190,000 clones, roughly nine tenths seen once. Sequencing input: blood. Source of these receptors: a young man in good health.

The chain combines TRBV5-1 with TRBJ2-2, with TRBD1 matching over 8 bases. The junction had 21 bases not matched to a gene; V was cut back by 7 bases and J by 7 bases. Germline V gives CDR1 SGHRS, CDR2 YFSETQ. The CDR3 is made up of 18 amino acids. The CDR3 coding sequence is TGCGCCAGCCAGGCGGCTCAGGGGGCCGGATTCGGTTTCGGGGAGCTGTTTTTT. This codes for CASQAAQGAGFGFGELFF.

The chain has TRBV2 and TRBJ1-4, with TRBD1 matching over 9 bases. CDR3 length: 15 amino acids. J lost 8 bases, V lost 6 bases, and 10 bases had no gene match. The V gene's germline CDR1 is SNHLY and CDR2 FYNNEI. CDR3 in amino acids: CASRLRQGDSEKLFF. The CDR3 nucleotides are TGTGCCAGCAGGTTACGACAGGGGGATTCGGAAAAACTGTTTTTT.

The chain recombines TRBV7-9 with TRBJ1-2, with D uncertain. V lost 1 base and J lost 5, with 11 bases in between. Germline lookup yields CDR1 SEHNR and CDR2 FQNEAQ (reference sequence). The CDR3 is made up of 14 amino acids. CDR3: CASSLEGSVYGYTF. CDR3 sequence (DNA): TGTGCCAGCAGCTTAGAGGGCAGCGTTTATGGCTACACCTTC.

This clone was seen a single time. The gene calls are TRBV27 and TRBJ2-3; 8 nucleotides align to TRBD2. Unmatched junction bases numbered 8, after V lost 2 bases and J lost 4 bases. CDR3 length equals 16 residues. The germline CDR1 and CDR2 sequences are MNHEY and SMNVEV (reference sequence). In DNA, the CDR3 is TGTGCCAGCAGTTTAACTGGCGGGGGGTACCCAGATACGCAGTATTTT. It translates to CASSLTGGGYPDTQYF.

The rearrangement links TRBV5-1 to TRBJ2-3, with D perhaps given as TRBD1 or TRBD2 (5 bases each). V was pared by 4 bases and J by 3 bases, with 18 bases between. Germline V gene sequence: CDR1 SGHRS, CDR2 YFSETQ. The CDR3 runs 16 residues. The CDR3 reads CASSRGGPVGTDTQYF. The CDR3 DNA is TGCGCCAGCAGCCGGGGCGGTCCCGTGGGGACAGATACGCAGTATTTT.

CDR3 DNA sequence: TGTGCCAGCTCATCCCAATCAGGGGCGAACACTGAAGCTTTCTTT. It codes for CASSSQSGANTEAFF. The chain carries TRBV18 and TRBJ1-1; tentative D call: TRBD1 (6 bases). The germline CDR1 and CDR2 sequences are KGHSH and LQKENI. The CDR3 is 15 amino acids. V gave up 5 bases and J gave up 1 base, with 14 bases separating them. The variable domain in full, completed from reference TRBV18 and TRBJ1-1, reads NAGVMQNPRHLVRRRGQEARLRCSPMKGHSHVYWYRQLPEEGLKFMVYLQKENIIDESGMPKERFSAEFPKEGPSILRIQQVVRGDSAAYFCASSSQSGANTEAFFGQGTRLTVV.

V usage is TRBV6-1 and J usage is TRBJ1-1; possible D gene TRBD1, 5 bases. The CDR3 is 14 residues long. V was pared by 3 bases and J by 1 base, with 9 bases between. Germline V gene data show CDR1 as MNHNS and CDR2 as SASEGT. CDR3: CASSDRVGNTEAFF. The CDR3, as DNA: TGTGCCAGCAGTGACAGGGTTGGGAACACTGAAGCTTTCTTT.

The rearrangement links TRBV2 to TRBJ1-6, with D unresolved. The CDR3 runs to 12 residues. V shed 11 bases and J shed 5 bases, with 10 bases lying between them. CDR1 is SNHLY, CDR2 FYNNEI, per germline. In DNA, the CDR3 is TGTGCCGGCTCAAGGGATAATTCACCCCTCCACTTT. Its translation is CAGSRDNSPLHF.

This clone appeared a single time. CDR3 loop: CASSSRDRVNTEAFF. The CDR3 DNA reads as TGTGCCAGCAGCTCTCGCGACAGGGTGAACACTGAAGCTTTCTTT. The chain carries TRBV6-5 and TRBJ1-1, with 7 bases matching TRBD1. V lost 6 bases, J lost 0 bases, and 7 bases stayed unmatched. The length of the CDR3 is 15 residues. Germline V gene sequence: CDR1 MNHEY, CDR2 SVGAGI.

This chain links TRBV7-9 with TRBJ1-3, with D unclear. This CDR3 contains 13 residues. The V and J ends lost 7 bases and 5 bases respectively, with 12 bases between them. Germline V gene data show CDR1 as SEHNR and CDR2 as FQNEAQ (reference sequence). DNA for the CDR3: TGTGCCAGCATTGCCGGGGTACGAAACACCATATATTTT. Amino acids: CASIAGVRNTIYF.

This chain links TRBV27 with TRBJ2-2; D not resolved. V was cut by 0 bases and J by 2 bases, with 4 bases left in between. The CDR3 is 14 residues long. Germline assignment: CDR1 MNHEY and CDR2 SMNVEV (reference sequence). The chain's CDR3 is CASSLSDNTGELFF. The DNA for the CDR3 is TGTGCCAGCAGTTTATCGGATAACACCGGGGAGCTGTTTTTT.

The J gene is TRBJ1-5, the V gene TRBV19, with D tentatively TRBD1 (6 bases). The V gene's germline CDR1 is LNHDA and CDR2 SQIVND (reference sequence). The CDR3 totals 15 residues. With 10 bases removed from V and 3 bases from J, the gap between germline ends came to 19 bases. The CDR3 loop is CATGIQTGVNQPQHF. In DNA, the CDR3 is TGTGCCACCGGGATACAGACAGGCGTCAATCAGCCCCAGCATTTT.

The chain links TRBV4-2 to TRBJ2-1; 10 positions match TRBD2. This CDR3 spans 16 amino acids. The ends lost 0 bases at V and 10 bases at J; junction bases unmatched: 9. Germline V lookup: CDR1 LGHNA, CDR2 YNFKEQ. This CDR3 is CASSQDGPAGGREQFF. Written as DNA, the CDR3 is TGTGCCAGCAGCCAAGATGGTCCAGCGGGGGGGAGAGAGCAGTTCTTC.

The chain has TRBV6-5 and TRBJ2-3; weak D call: TRBD1 (6 bases). Germline-derived CDR1 and CDR2 are MNHEY and SVGAGI. This CDR3 spans 15 amino acids. With 7 bases removed from V and 2 bases from J, the gap between germline ends came to 16 bases. The CDR3 DNA follows: TGTGCCAGCACTAGGGGGACACATGCCACAGATACGCAGTATTTT. Its protein product is CASTRGTHATDTQYF.

This chain connects TRBV7-8 to TRBJ1-2; no clear D. The CDR3 consists of 14 residues. Trimming took 5 bases from V and 1 from J, leaving 11 bases between them. Germline CDR1 reads SGHVS; CDR2 reads FQNEAQ. The CDR3 nucleotides are TGTGCCAGCAGCCCGCGGGCGGGTAACTATGGCTACACCTTC. Translated: CASSPRAGNYGYTF.

V usage is TRBV7-8 and J usage is TRBJ2-1; 9 bases agree with TRBD2. The CDR3 has 17 amino acids. Unmatched junction bases numbered 11, after V lost 5 bases and J lost 3 bases. Germline V gives CDR1 SGHVS, CDR2 FQNEAQ. The CDR3 sequence: CASSRIQKLAGYNEQFF. CDR3 DNA sequence: TGTGCCAGCAGCCGGATTCAAAAACTAGCGGGCTACAATGAGCAGTTCTTC.

This clone turned up a few times. This chain joins TRBV4-1 and TRBJ1-1, with D hard to call. The V end was cut by 0 bases, the J end by 1 base, with 12 bases between. The germline V gene has CDR1 MGHRA and CDR2 YSYEKL. The CDR3 is made up of 16 amino acids. The CDR3 bases are TGCGCCAGCAGCCAAGAGTTGGAGGGTTGGAACACTGAAGCTTTCTTT. Amino acids: CASSQELEGWNTEAFF.